This TCR beta chain was recovered during a study of blood T cell repertoires in COVID-19. Per the authors' pipeline: Estimation of nucleated cell counts was performed using reference gene primer amplification. Assay used: immunoSEQ multiplex PCR; TCRdb lists only in-frame clones, some missing. That table is the source of V, J and clone size, and D and trimming were worked out from the DNA. The table has 350,000 to 450,000 clones, 85% to 90% seen once. CDR1 is SGHNT and CDR2 is YENEEA in the germline V gene. The length of the CDR3 is 16 residues. Unmatched junction bases numbered 7, after V lost 1 base and J lost 5 bases.

This sequence originates from a woman in her thirties who had recovered from COVID-19. Sequenced: PBMCs or T cells enriched from blood (not recorded which). The chain joins TRBV11-3 to TRBJ2-5, with 10 bases lining up with TRBD2. CDR3: CASSLGTSGEDETQYF. For the CDR3, the DNA is TGTGCCAGCAGCTTAGGAACTAGCGGGGAAGACGAGACCCAGTACTTC.